A selection of T cell receptor beta chains follows, all from one sample in a study of blood T cell repertoires in COVID-19. Sequencing was performed with immunoSEQ multiplex PCR; in TCRdb, only in-frame clones are kept and a portion is missing. The repertoire holds 89,000 or so clones, with about 89% as singletons. The sample was peripheral blood. These receptors all stem from a man aged 45-60 years with COVID-19, enrolled during active disease. The CDR3 runs from the conserved cysteine through the conserved F or W. The D gene is left open where the match is weak. Clone size is stated in some rows and not others, as once, few, many or a class when expanded.

j_gene,v_gene,abundance,d_gene,len,CDR3aa,CDR3nt
TRBJ2-5,TRBV10-3,NA,NA,14,CAISEGRRQETQYF,TGTGCCATCAGTGAGGGGCGCCGCCAAGAGACCCAGTACTTC
TRBJ2-3,TRBV27,NA,TRBD2,18,CASSLGRLTSGSTDTQYF,TGTGCCAGCAGTTTGGGCCGCCTGACTAGCGGAAGCACAGATACGCAGTATTTT
TRBJ2-3,TRBV20-1,NA,TRBD2,17,CSASFWGGFSSTDTQYF,TGCAGTGCTAGTTTTTGGGGGGGTTTCTCCAGCACAGATACGCAGTATTTT
TRBJ1-1,TRBV18,NA,NA,15,CASSPFAQMNTEAFF,TGTGCCAGCTCACCATTTGCACAAATGAACACTGAAGCTTTCTTT
TRBJ2-7,TRBV29-1,NA,TRBD2,13,CSVGGGTRYEQYF,TGCAGCGTTGGCGGGGGGACGAGGTACGAGCAGTACTTC
TRBJ2-1,TRBV11-1,NA,NA,16,CASSVQGSSSYNEQFF,TGTGCCAGCAGCGTCCAGGGCAGTAGCTCCTACAATGAGCAGTTCTTC
TRBJ2-7,TRBV7-9,NA,TRBD1,16,CASSYPLDRVPYEQYF,TGTGCCAGCAGCTACCCCCTGGACAGGGTTCCCTACGAGCAGTACTTC
TRBJ1-5,TRBV6-5,NA,TRBD1,14,CASSPGQGSQPQHF,TGTGCCAGCAGTCCCGGACAGGGGAGTCAGCCCCAGCATTTT
TRBJ2-4,TRBV5-1,NA,TRBD2,17,CASSLGTGGGAENIQYF,TGCGCCAGCAGCTTGGGAACTGGCGGGGGGGCGGAAAACATTCAGTACTTC
TRBJ1-3,TRBV3-1/TRBV3-2,few,NA,14,CASSQVVAGNTIYF,TGTGCCAGCAGCCAGGTCGTAGCCGGAAACACCATATATTTT
TRBJ2-7,TRBV28,few,TRBD2,15,CASSNTGTTLGEQYF,TGTGCCAGCAGCAACACCGGGACTACCTTGGGAGAGCAGTACTTC
TRBJ1-2,TRBV5-4,NA,NA,12,CASSRTGYGYTF,TGTGCCAGCAGCAGAACAGGGTATGGCTACACCTTC
TRBJ1-1,TRBV4-2,NA,TRBD1,16,CASSPRTGRMNTEAFF,TGTGCCAGCAGCCCACGGACAGGAAGGATGAACACTGAAGCTTTCTTT
TRBJ2-2,TRBV5-4,NA,NA,14,CASSLGGSGGELFF,TGTGCCAGCAGCTTAGGGGGATCGGGCGGGGAGCTGTTTTTT
TRBJ1-4,TRBV5-1,NA,TRBD1,14,CASSTGQVLEKLFF,TGCGCCAGCAGCACAGGACAGGTTCTTGAAAAACTGTTTTTT
TRBJ2-2,TRBV7-8,NA,TRBD1,18,CASTQVRDRGSRTGELFF,TGTGCCAGCACCCAAGTGCGGGACAGGGGTTCGAGAACCGGGGAGCTGTTTTTT
TRBJ1-3,TRBV4-1,few,TRBD1,16,CASSQMTGSAGNTIYF,TGCGCCAGCAGCCAGATGACAGGGTCGGCTGGAAACACCATATATTTT
TRBJ2-7,TRBV6-5,once,NA,14,CASSRTASSYEQYF,TGTGCCAGCAGCCGGACAGCCAGCTCCTACGAGCAGTACTTC
TRBJ1-1,TRBV2,NA,NA,11,CASSLYSEAFF,TGTGCCAGCAGCTTGTATTCTGAAGCTTTCTTT
TRBJ2-3,TRBV18,NA,NA,16,CASSPAKGTSTDTQYF,TGTGCCAGCTCACCGGCCAAGGGGACTAGCACAGATACGCAGTATTTT
TRBJ1-5,TRBV24-1,once,TRBD1,16,CATSGLNQGADQPQHF,TGTGCCACCAGTGGCCTCAATCAGGGGGCGGATCAGCCCCAGCATTTT
TRBJ2-2,TRBV5-1,NA,TRBD1,15,CASSPGQGGTGELFF,TGCGCCAGCAGCCCGGGACAGGGAGGCACCGGGGAGCTGTTTTTT
TRBJ2-1,TRBV5-1,NA,NA,16,CASSLAERSSYNEQFF,TGCGCCAGCAGCTTGGCCGAGCGGAGCTCCTACAATGAGCAGTTCTTC
TRBJ1-3,TRBV7-9,once,NA,15,CASSRGRGSGNTIYF,TGTGCCAGCAGCCGCGGACGGGGCTCTGGAAACACCATATATTTT
TRBJ1-1,TRBV27,many,TRBD1,15,CASRVNTGENTEAFF,TGTGCCAGCAGGGTAAACACAGGGGAGAACACTGAAGCTTTCTTT
TRBJ1-2,TRBV19,NA,NA,13,CASSATGPYGYTF,TGTGCCAGTAGCGCGACAGGACCTTATGGCTACACCTTC
TRBJ1-2,TRBV11-3,NA,NA,16,CASSLGGTTTNYGYTF,TGTGCCAGCAGCCTAGGCGGGACGACGACTAACTATGGCTACACCTTC
TRBJ2-3,TRBV3-1/TRBV3-2,NA,TRBD2,16,CASSTRLRGGQDTQYF,TGTGCCAGCAGCACCCGGTTGCGGGGGGGCCAAGATACGCAGTATTTT
TRBJ2-1,TRBV9,NA,TRBD2,19,CASSVPSGGSQSSYNEQFF,TGTGCCAGCAGCGTTCCTAGCGGGGGGTCACAAAGCTCCTACAATGAGCAGTTCTTC
TRBJ2-6,TRBV12-3/TRBV12-4,NA,NA,13,CASSMGWANVLTF,TGTGCCAGCAGTATGGGCTGGGCCAACGTCCTGACTTTC
TRBJ2-1,TRBV7-8,NA,TRBD1,13,CASSKDTGAEQFF,TGTGCCAGCAGCAAAGACACAGGGGCTGAGCAGTTCTTC
TRBJ1-2,TRBV4-1,NA,TRBD1,18,CASSQILAKTGGNYGYTF,TGCGCCAGCAGCCAGATCCTAGCCAAGACAGGGGGTAACTATGGCTACACCTTC
TRBJ1-1,TRBV27,NA,NA,17,CASSAYRVLTRDTEAFF,TGTGCCAGCAGTGCTTACAGGGTGTTAACGCGGGACACTGAAGCTTTCTTT
TRBJ2-7,TRBV19,NA,TRBD2,15,CASSMGSGGIDEQYF,TGTGCCAGTAGTATGGGGAGCGGGGGGATCGACGAGCAGTACTTC
TRBJ1-2,TRBV5-4,NA,TRBD1,17,CASTGPPGQGGNYGYTF,TGTGCCAGCACCGGTCCCCCCGGACAGGGAGGTAACTATGGCTACACCTTC
TRBJ2-7,TRBV6-1,NA,NA,15,CASSEGGGPFYEQYF,TGTGCCAGCAGTGAAGGAGGGGGTCCCTTCTACGAGCAGTACTTC
TRBJ2-5,TRBV9,NA,NA,16,CASSDPGEPGGETQYF,TGTGCCAGCAGCGACCCCGGGGAGCCGGGTGGAGAGACCCAGTACTTC
TRBJ2-2,TRBV11-2,NA,TRBD1,14,CASSRDRATGELFF,TGTGCCAGCAGCCGCGACAGGGCCACCGGGGAGCTGTTTTTT
TRBJ1-4,TRBV10-1,NA,TRBD1,13,CASSTGTDEKLFF,TGCGCCAGCAGTACCGGGACAGACGAAAAACTGTTTTTT
TRBJ1-5,TRBV2,NA,TRBD1,15,CASSVGTGTVQPQHF,TGTGCCAGCAGTGTAGGGACAGGGACGGTTCAGCCCCAGCATTTT
TRBJ2-3,TRBV9,NA,NA,15,CASSISAASGDTQYF,TGTGCCAGCAGCATTTCCGCGGCTTCTGGGGATACGCAGTATTTT
TRBJ2-3,TRBV2,NA,NA,16,CASSEFLGARADTQYF,TGTGCCAGCAGCGAGTTTTTAGGGGCCCGGGCAGATACGCAGTATTTT
TRBJ1-6,TRBV12-3/TRBV12-4,NA,NA,12,CASRASDSPLHF,TGTGCCAGCAGGGCCTCTGATTCACCCCTCCACTTT
TRBJ2-5,TRBV4-2,NA,TRBD2,15,CASSQEGLVVETQYF,TGTGCCAGCAGCCAAGAGGGACTAGTGGTAGAGACCCAGTACTTC
TRBJ1-5,TRBV6-2/TRBV6-3,NA,TRBD1,17,CASSYYPGTGGNQPQHF,TGTGCCAGCAGTTACTACCCCGGGACAGGGGGGAATCAGCCCCAGCATTTT
TRBJ2-3,TRBV7-2,NA,TRBD2,16,CASSFRLAGSTDTQYF,TGTGCCAGCAGCTTCAGACTAGCGGGGAGCACAGATACGCAGTATTTT
TRBJ2-2,TRBV28,NA,TRBD1,15,CASSRTGPNTGELFF,TGTGCCAGCAGTAGGACAGGCCCGAACACCGGGGAGCTGTTTTTT
TRBJ2-5,TRBV30,once,NA,14,CAWSSTGLTETQYF,TGTGCCTGGAGTTCTACAGGCCTGACGGAGACCCAGTACTTC
TRBJ2-1,TRBV7-2,NA,TRBD2,17,CASSLPDGGLGRYEQFF,TGTGCCAGCAGCTTACCCGATGGGGGACTAGGGAGGTATGAGCAGTTCTTC
TRBJ1-4,TRBV3-1/TRBV3-2,NA,TRBD1,16,CASSLGTWDRGGKLFF,TGTGCCAGCAGCCTAGGGACCTGGGACAGGGGAGGAAAACTGTTTTTT